This is a list of T cell receptor beta chains from one sample in a study of blood T cell repertoires in COVID-19. Clones were sequenced by immunoSEQ multiplex PCR, and TCRdb holds only the in-frame ones, with some missing. This sample has about 130,000 clones; around 78% occur once, and the top ten carry 10% to 11%. Sequenced material: peripheral blood. These receptors were obtained from a human donor in a cohort sampled during active COVID-19. The CDR3 runs from the conserved cysteine through the conserved F or W. D genes are given only for firm matches. Not every row has a clone size; where given, it reads once, few, many or a size class.

clone size: few; J gene: TRBJ1-2; V gene: TRBV29-1; D gene: TRBD1; CDR3 DNA: TGCAGCACGGGACAGGGGCAGAACTATGGCTACACCTTC; CDR3 protein: CSTGQGQNYGYTF
clone size: .; J gene: TRBJ1-5; V gene: TRBV2; D gene: .; CDR3 DNA: TGTGCCAGCAGCGAGATTAATAGCAATCAGCCCCAGCATTTT; CDR3 protein: CASSEINSNQPQHF
clone size: .; J gene: TRBJ2-7; V gene: TRBV5-4; D gene: TRBD1; CDR3 DNA: TGTGCCAGCAGCGTACAGGGGATCGTCCACGAGCAGTACTTC; CDR3 protein: CASSVQGIVHEQYF
clone size: .; J gene: TRBJ1-5; V gene: TRBV7-2; D gene: .; CDR3 DNA: TGTGCCAGCAGCTTAGCAGCGGGGAACAATCAGCCCCAGCATTTT; CDR3 protein: CASSLAAGNNQPQHF
clone size: once; J gene: TRBJ1-1; V gene: TRBV6-5; D gene: TRBD1; CDR3 DNA: TGTGCCAGCACCCCGGACAGGGACCGCACTGAAGCTTTCTTT; CDR3 protein: CASTPDRDRTEAFF
clone size: .; J gene: TRBJ2-1; V gene: TRBV12-3/TRBV12-4; D gene: TRBD1; CDR3 DNA: TGTGCCAGCAGTGTCCGGGACAGCGCTTTCTTC; CDR3 protein: CASSVRDSAFF
clone size: .; J gene: TRBJ2-7; V gene: TRBV11-2; D gene: .; CDR3 DNA: TGTGCCAGCAGCTCTTCGGACATCGCCTACGAGCAGTACTTC; CDR3 protein: CASSSSDIAYEQYF
clone size: .; J gene: TRBJ1-2; V gene: TRBV5-5; D gene: .; CDR3 DNA: TGTGCCAGCAGCTTGGATGCAGCTAGTAACTATGGCTACACCTTC; CDR3 protein: CASSLDAASNYGYTF
clone size: .; J gene: TRBJ2-2; V gene: TRBV2; D gene: .; CDR3 DNA: TGTGCCAGCAGTGAAGCGGCGGGCGCGAACACCGGGGAGCTGTTTTTT; CDR3 protein: CASSEAAGANTGELFF
clone size: few; J gene: TRBJ1-2; V gene: TRBV6-6; D gene: .; CDR3 DNA: TGTGCCAGCAACACGCGGGGGTATGGCTACACCTTC; CDR3 protein: CASNTRGYGYTF
clone size: few; J gene: TRBJ1-6; V gene: TRBV19; D gene: .; CDR3 DNA: TGTGCCAGTAGTATCCCTCCCAGCACATCAGGTTCACCCCTCCACTTT; CDR3 protein: CASSIPPSTSGSPLHF
clone size: .; J gene: TRBJ2-7; V gene: TRBV27; D gene: TRBD1; CDR3 DNA: TGTGCCAGCAGTGTCGGGACAGGGTACGAGCAGTACTTC; CDR3 protein: CASSVGTGYEQYF
clone size: .; J gene: TRBJ2-5; V gene: TRBV3-1/TRBV3-2; D gene: TRBD2; CDR3 DNA: TGTGCCAGCAGCCAAGTTATAGCGGGTGGCCAGTACTTC; CDR3 protein: CASSQVIAGGQYF
clone size: .; J gene: TRBJ1-2; V gene: TRBV10-3; D gene: .; CDR3 DNA: TGTGCCATCAGTGAAATCGAGGGCCAAGGCTACACCTTC; CDR3 protein: CAISEIEGQGYTF
clone size: .; J gene: TRBJ2-7; V gene: TRBV9; D gene: .; CDR3 DNA: TGTGCCAGCAGCCCCCGGGCGGGCTTATACGAGCAGTACTTC; CDR3 protein: CASSPRAGLYEQYF
clone size: few; J gene: TRBJ2-7; V gene: TRBV5-1; D gene: .; CDR3 DNA: TGCGCCAGCAGCTTGGGGCAGGCACTCAGCTCGTCCCATTCCTACGAGCAGTACTTC; CDR3 protein: CASSLGQALSSSHSYEQYF
clone size: few; J gene: TRBJ1-1; V gene: TRBV29-1; D gene: .; CDR3 DNA: TGCAGCGCTCGGGACTCTGAAGCTTTCTTT; CDR3 protein: CSARDSEAFF
clone size: .; J gene: TRBJ2-7; V gene: TRBV5-8; D gene: .; CDR3 DNA: TGTGCCAGCAGCCCTGAACAGACCGTTTTCTCCTACGAGCAGTACTTC; CDR3 protein: CASSPEQTVFSYEQYF
clone size: once; J gene: TRBJ2-5; V gene: TRBV2; D gene: .; CDR3 DNA: TGTGCCAGCACCGGGTTAGAGGAGACCCAGTACTTC; CDR3 protein: CASTGLEETQYF
clone size: .; J gene: TRBJ1-5; V gene: TRBV7-8; D gene: .; CDR3 DNA: TGTGCCAGCAGCTTAGGACAGGTCCGCAATCAGCCCCAGCATTTT; CDR3 protein: CASSLGQVRNQPQHF
clone size: .; J gene: TRBJ2-5; V gene: TRBV7-2; D gene: TRBD1; CDR3 DNA: TGTGCCAGCAGCATAGACAGGGGGCTACAAGAGACCCAGTACTTC; CDR3 protein: CASSIDRGLQETQYF
clone size: .; J gene: TRBJ2-7; V gene: TRBV5-1; D gene: TRBD1; CDR3 DNA: TGCGCCAGCAGCTTGGTAGGAACAGGGGACTACGAGCAGTACTTC; CDR3 protein: CASSLVGTGDYEQYF
clone size: .; J gene: TRBJ1-5; V gene: TRBV6-1; D gene: .; CDR3 DNA: TGTGCCAGCAGTGAATACAGGGATCAGCCCCAGCATTTT; CDR3 protein: CASSEYRDQPQHF
clone size: few; J gene: TRBJ2-7; V gene: TRBV2; D gene: .; CDR3 DNA: TGTGCCAGCAGTGAATTGACAGTCGAAGAGCAGTACTTC; CDR3 protein: CASSELTVEEQYF
clone size: .; J gene: TRBJ2-5; V gene: TRBV6-6; D gene: .; CDR3 DNA: TGTGCCAGCACCCACCGACAGGCGCAAGAGACCCAGTACTTC; CDR3 protein: CASTHRQAQETQYF
clone size: .; J gene: TRBJ1-1; V gene: TRBV30; D gene: .; CDR3 DNA: TGTGCCTGGAGTGTAGGAGGCGAAGCTTTCTTT; CDR3 protein: CAWSVGGEAFF
clone size: .; J gene: TRBJ2-1; V gene: TRBV11-2; D gene: TRBD1; CDR3 DNA: TGTGCCAGCAGCCCAACAGGGGGCGGTGAGCAGTTCTTC; CDR3 protein: CASSPTGGGEQFF
clone size: .; J gene: TRBJ1-2; V gene: TRBV10-2; D gene: TRBD1; CDR3 DNA: TGCGCCAGCAGTGAATCAGGGGGTAATAGCTACACCTTC; CDR3 protein: CASSESGGNSYTF